Listed below are T cell receptor beta chains from one sample, sequenced in a study of blood T cell repertoires in COVID-19. Using immunoSEQ multiplex PCR, the repertoire was profiled, and TCRdb retains in-frame clones only, with some absent. The table includes 110,000 or so clones, about nine tenths detected once. Input material: peripheral blood. All receptors come from a man between 65 and 85 years old who had recovered from COVID-19. Each CDR3 is given with its conserved first and last residue. D genes are given only for firm matches. The size of a clone is reported for some rows only, either as once, few or many, or as a class for expanded clones.

abundance	len	j_gene	d_gene	v_gene	CDR3aa	CDR3nt
-	15	TRBJ2-5	TRBD1	TRBV5-1	CASSSGTAYQETQYF	TGCGCCAGCAGCTCCGGGACAGCCTACCAAGAGACCCAGTACTTC
-	11	TRBJ2-3	-	TRBV5-1	CASSTTDTQYF	TGCGCCAGCAGCACTACAGATACGCAGTATTTT
medium-sized	16	TRBJ1-1	TRBD1	TRBV5-8	CASSQGQFFGGTEAFF	TGTGCCAGCAGCCAGGGACAGTTTTTTGGGGGCACTGAAGCTTTCTTT
-	11	TRBJ2-3	-	TRBV7-9	CASSEEDTQYF	TGTGCCAGCAGCGAGGAAGATACGCAGTATTTT
-	16	TRBJ2-7	TRBD1	TRBV28	CASRGSTGTVSSEQYF	TGTGCCAGCAGAGGATCCACCGGGACAGTTTCTTCCGAGCAGTACTTC
-	14	TRBJ1-4	-	TRBV7-2	CASSSPMEGGKLFF	TGTGCCAGCAGCTCCCCCATGGAGGGAGGAAAACTGTTTTTT
-	12	TRBJ2-5	-	TRBV7-3	CASSRGTSPTHF	TGTGCCAGCAGCCGCGGGACTTCGCCGACCCACTTC
-	13	TRBJ1-6	-	TRBV3-1/TRBV3-2	CASSQDLYSPLHF	TGTGCCAGCAGCCAAGATCTCTATTCACCCCTCCACTTT
-	14	TRBJ2-5	-	TRBV20-1	CSASWLARLETQYF	TGCAGTGCTAGTTGGCTAGCCAGGTTGGAGACCCAGTACTTC
-	15	TRBJ2-7	TRBD1	TRBV28	CASSFPQGVRYEQYF	TGTGCCAGCAGTTTCCCACAGGGGGTAAGGTACGAGCAGTACTTC
-	15	TRBJ2-1	TRBD1	TRBV7-2	CASSLDRGYGSEQFF	TGTGCCAGCAGCCTCGACAGGGGGTATGGGAGTGAGCAGTTCTTC
once	13	TRBJ1-1	-	TRBV5-1	CASRPGSNTEAFF	TGCGCCAGCAGGCCGGGGAGTAACACTGAAGCTTTCTTT
-	13	TRBJ2-7	-	TRBV27	CASRGGQSYEQYF	TGTGCCAGCAGGGGGGGACAGTCATACGAGCAGTACTTC
-	16	TRBJ2-1	-	TRBV30	CAWSVIGTSSYNEQFF	TGTGCCTGGAGTGTAATCGGGACATCCTCCTACAATGAGCAGTTCTTC
-	12	TRBJ2-5	-	TRBV24-1	CATSGATETQYF	TGTGCCACCAGTGGGGCGACAGAGACCCAGTACTTC
-	13	TRBJ1-4	-	TRBV12-3/TRBV12-4	CASSFQGNEKLFF	TGTGCCAGCAGTTTCCAGGGGAATGAAAAACTGTTTTTT
-	14	TRBJ1-2	-	TRBV7-9	CASSRGTQDYGYTF	TGTGCCAGCAGCCGCGGGACCCAGGACTATGGCTACACCTTC
medium-sized	14	TRBJ1-2	TRBD1	TRBV7-9	CASSDQGVSYGYTF	TGTGCCAGCAGCGACCAGGGGGTTAGCTATGGCTACACCTTC
few	13	TRBJ1-1	TRBD1	TRBV19	CASSVTGGTEAFF	TGTGCCAGTAGTGTCACAGGGGGCACTGAAGCTTTCTTT
few	16	TRBJ1-1	TRBD1	TRBV5-5	CASSLFTGVRGSEAFF	TGTGCCAGCAGCTTGTTTACAGGGGTACGGGGATCGGAAGCTTTCTTT
few	19	TRBJ2-2	-	TRBV24-1	CATSDGRNLGRRLTGELFF	TGTGCCACCAGTGACGGGAGAAATCTAGGTCGCCGTCTAACAGGGGAGCTGTTTTTT
-	16	TRBJ1-2	-	TRBV4-3	CASSQEGGQPNYGYTF	TGCGCCAGCAGCCAAGAAGGAGGACAGCCCAACTATGGCTACACCTTC
-	16	TRBJ1-3	-	TRBV5-4	CASSLGGPTGGNTIYF	TGTGCCAGCAGCTTGGGGGGCCCCACAGGTGGAAACACCATATATTTT
-	16	TRBJ2-3	-	TRBV18	CASSPLGPPQADTQYF	TGTGCCAGCTCACCATTGGGGCCCCCCCAAGCAGATACGCAGTATTTT
-	13	TRBJ1-5	-	TRBV4-1	CASSRLRDQPQHF	TGCGCCAGCAGCCGCCTCAGGGATCAGCCCCAGCATTTT
once	16	TRBJ2-1	-	TRBV3-1/TRBV3-2	CASSPLYRSSYNEQFF	TGTGCCAGCAGCCCTTTATACCGGAGCTCCTACAATGAGCAGTTCTTC
-	14	TRBJ2-7	TRBD1	TRBV4-1	CASSPRDSAYEQYF	TGCGCCAGCAGCCCCCGGGACAGCGCCTACGAGCAGTACTTC
once	13	TRBJ1-3	-	TRBV7-3	CASSQTRGNTIYF	TGTGCCAGCAGCCAAACTCGGGGAAACACCATATATTTT
-	16	TRBJ2-5	TRBD1	TRBV27	CASSDRPGQGKETQYF	TGTGCCAGCAGTGATAGACCGGGACAGGGAAAAGAGACCCAGTACTTC
-	13	TRBJ1-2	-	TRBV24-1	CATSAGYSYGYTF	TGTGCCACCAGTGCAGGGTACAGCTATGGCTACACCTTC
-	17	TRBJ2-1	-	TRBV13	CASSLGGGSFFYNEQFF	TGTGCCAGCAGTTTAGGGGGTGGGAGTTTCTTCTACAATGAGCAGTTCTTC
few	15	TRBJ1-1	-	TRBV18	CASSPRGEVDTEAFF	TGTGCCAGCTCACCACGGGGGGAGGTTGACACTGAAGCTTTCTTT
-	11	TRBJ1-1	TRBD1	TRBV29-1	CSVDRGPEAFF	TGCAGCGTTGACAGGGGGCCTGAAGCTTTCTTT
-	15	TRBJ1-1	-	TRBV5-1	CASSLVGSQGTEAFF	TGCGCCAGCAGCTTGGTGGGTTCGCAGGGCACTGAAGCTTTCTTT
-	13	TRBJ1-1	-	TRBV30	CAWRPRGNTEAFF	TGTGCCTGGAGACCCAGGGGGAACACTGAAGCTTTCTTT
-	14	TRBJ2-1	-	TRBV7-2	CASTKGLSHNEQFF	TGTGCCAGCACTAAGGGGTTATCGCACAATGAGCAGTTCTTC
-	12	TRBJ2-5	-	TRBV6-6	CASTRGAETQYF	TGTGCCAGCACCCGGGGTGCAGAGACCCAGTACTTC
-	14	TRBJ2-3	-	TRBV5-5	CASSPSGVTDTQYF	TGTGCCAGCAGCCCTTCAGGGGTGACAGATACGCAGTATTTT
-	14	TRBJ1-3	TRBD1	TRBV27	CASRPRTGEATIYF	TGTGCCAGCAGACCACGGACAGGAGAGGCCACCATATATTTT
-	17	TRBJ2-3	TRBD2	TRBV28	CASSSLGVAGETDTQYF	TGTGCCAGCAGTTCCTTAGGAGTAGCGGGGGAAACAGATACGCAGTATTTT
once	17	TRBJ1-4	-	TRBV28	CASSPLHLREVSEKLFF	TGTGCCAGCAGCCCCCTTCACCTCAGGGAGGTAAGTGAAAAACTGTTTTTT
-	14	TRBJ2-3	-	TRBV11-2	CASSLQGGTDTQYF	TGTGCCAGCAGCTTACAGGGTGGCACAGATACGCAGTATTTT
-	15	TRBJ2-1	-	TRBV5-5	CASHQAGSSYNEQFF	TGTGCCAGCCACCAAGCCGGGAGCTCCTACAATGAGCAGTTCTTC
-	14	TRBJ1-1	-	TRBV6-5	CASVGQLMNTEAFF	TGTGCCAGCGTTGGACAGCTTATGAACACTGAAGCTTTCTTT